A single T cell receptor beta chain is shown here with its context. Newly diagnosed patients aged 18 to 65 had hyperthyroidism of under 2 months' duration. PBMCs were derived from roughly 9.6 ml fresh peripheral blood. The entry originates in a study of T cells in Graves' hyperthyroidism and ophthalmopathy. The overall study: Initial diagnosis, before any treatment, was when peripheral blood was collected.

The germline V gene encodes CDR1 SGHVS and CDR2 FQNEAQ. J gave up 7 bases and V 1 base, and 11 bases lay outside the gene matches. The CDR3 runs 16 residues. Template material for amplifying TCR beta CDR3 regions consisted of RNA transcripts. HTBI primers drove first-round RT-PCR of the TCR CDR3. A single record per CDR3 protein comes from TCRdb applying MiXCR to the multiplex PCR reads. This table holds roughly 840,000 distinct CDR3 sequences, over 35% found once. The chain joins TRBV7-8 to TRBJ2-7; 9 bases line up with TRBD2. Sequencing was performed on blood. This TCR was sampled from a man younger than 35 with Graves' hyperthyroidism. The CDR3 loop reads CASSLGLAGPVGEQYF. The CDR3 DNA sequence: TGTGCCAGCAGCTTAGGGCTAGCGGGACCCGTGGGGGAGCAGTACTTC.